This T cell receptor beta chain was recorded in a study of blood T cell repertoires in COVID-19. Study as a whole: T cells, B-cell-depleted T cells, or PBMCs provided the cDNA or gDNA that served as material.

Original processing notes: Cell counts per sample came from amplifying reference gene primers. Sequencing used immunoSEQ multiplex PCR; TCRdb keeps in-frame clones, though not all of them. V and J calls and clone size are as listed in that table; D and trimming were resolved from the DNA. The sample records under 90,000 clones, 91% being singletons. V was pared by 0 bases and J by 3 bases, with 6 bases of the junction left unmatched. The CDR3 extends over 16 amino acids. Per germline, CDR1 SGDLS and CDR2 YYNGEE. The TCR was taken from a man in his forties with COVID-19, enrolled during active disease. Sample: peripheral blood. The chain couples TRBV9 to TRBJ2-3, with 8 bases that match TRBD2. Here the CDR3 DNA reads TGTGCCAGCAGCGTAGCCGGGGGGGGCCGAACAGATACGCAGTATTTT. Residues: CASSVAGGGRTDTQYF.